One sample yielded the 22 T cell receptor beta chains listed below, sequenced in a study of shared clonotypes between healthy human individuals. Measured with immunoSEQ multiplex PCR; TCRdb has only the in-frame clones, and not every one. The sample consists of 2.3 million or so clones, more than 80% of them appearing once. Sequencing was carried out using naive CD4+ T cells from PBMCs. The sample's subset: CD45RA+ positively selected. The receptors here all came from a man between 18 and 29 years old in good health. Some clones in this sample may be carry-over from other donors' samples.

The chain carries TRBV7-8 and TRBJ1-5; D unresolved. Germline V CDR1 and CDR2: SGHVS, FQNEAQ. The CDR3 length is 16 residues. V was clipped by 1 base and J by 0 bases, with 10 bases between them. CDR3 amino acids: CASSLEDGNSNQPQHF. CDR3 coding DNA: TGTGCCAGCAGCTTAGAGGACGGGAATAGCAATCAGCCCCAGCATTTT.

V and J are TRBV6-1 and TRBJ1-5; D is possibly TRBD1 (6 bases). Between the trimmed V and J ends, which lost 1 base and 11 bases, there was a span of 21 bases. This CDR3 contains 16 residues. Germline values: CDR1 MNHNS, CDR2 SASEGT. CDR3 amino acids: CASSEEGGLLSLTQHF. In DNA, the CDR3 is TGTGCCAGCAGTGAAGAAGGGGGGCTCCTCTCCCTGACCCAGCATTTT.

The gene calls are TRBV11-2 and TRBJ2-2; D unclear. V lost 1 base and J lost 4, with 7 bases in between. CDR3 length: 14 amino acids. Germline CDR1 SGHAT, CDR2 FQNNGV. DNA of the CDR3: TGTGCCAGCAGCTTAGCACAGTCCACCGGGGAGCTGTTTTTT. Encoded protein: CASSLAQSTGELFF.

The genes are TRBV15 and TRBJ1-4; D is possibly TRBD1 (5 bases). Germline CDR1 LNHNV, CDR2 YYDKDF (reference sequence). The CDR3 sequence is 14 residues long. Deletions cut 2 bases from V and 8 bases from J, with 12 bases between. DNA for the CDR3: TGTGCCACCAGCAGACGAACAGGAGAGGAAAAACTGTTTTTT. Translation gives CATSRRTGEEKLFF.

CDR3 protein: CAWSVAGGRNQPQHF. CDR3 sequence (DNA): TGTGCCTGGAGTGTGGCAGGGGGTCGTAATCAGCCCCAGCATTTT. The rearrangement links TRBV30 to TRBJ1-5; 7 nucleotides agree with TRBD1. Unmatched junction bases numbered 6, after V lost 0 bases and J lost 4 bases. The CDR3 spans 15 residues. CDR1 GTSNPN and CDR2 SVGIG come from the germline V gene (reference sequence).

The chain is built from TRBV4-2 and TRBJ2-2; the match to TRBD2 covers 8 bases. The CDR3 contains 16 residues. Trimming removed 1 base from V and 9 bases from J; junction bases left unmatched: 10. Looked up from germline, CDR1 is LGHNA and CDR2 is YNFKEQ. The CDR3 coding sequence is TGTGCCAGCAGCCAAGCGAGTAGCGGGATTTTTTGGGAGCTGTTTTTT. The encoded protein is CASSQASSGIFWELFF.

The V gene is TRBV12-5, the J gene TRBJ1-6; D is ambiguous. V lost 5 bases to trimming and J lost 11 bases, with 10 bases between them. The germline V gene has CDR1 LGHNT and CDR2 FRNRAP. The CDR3 has 12 residues. The DNA for the CDR3 is TGTGCTAGTGGTCTGGAGGGCCCACCCCTCCACTTT. Amino acid sequence: CASGLEGPPLHF.

This rearrangement joins TRBV28 to TRBJ1-5; D is uncertain. The CDR3 extends over 13 amino acids. Germline CDR1 MDHEN, CDR2 SYDVKM. V lost 8 bases and J lost 7, with 15 bases in between. The CDR3 is CASCAGYWQPQHF. The CDR3 bases are TGTGCCAGCTGTGCCGGGTATTGGCAGCCCCAGCATTTT.

The V call is TRBV7-7, the J call TRBJ2-5; a weak D match, TRBD2 (5 bases). From germline, CDR1 is SSHAT and CDR2 FNYEAQ (reference sequence). The CDR3 is made up of 14 amino acids. V was cut by 3 bases and J by 5 bases, with 13 bases left in between. The CDR3 coding sequence is TGTGCCAGCAGCTTGGTCGAGGGTCTGGAGACCCAGTACTTC. Translating it yields CASSLVEGLETQYF. Full variable domain (outside the CDR3, taken from reference TRBV7-7 and TRBJ2-5): GAGVSQSPRYKVTKRGQDVTLRCDPISSHATLYWYQQALGQGPEFLTYFNYEAQPDKSGLPSDRFSAERPEGSISTLTIQRTEQRDSAMYRCASSLVEGLETQYFGPGTRLLVL.

The gene calls are TRBV12-5 and TRBJ2-5; D possibly matches TRBD1 or TRBD2 (5 bases each). The length of the CDR3 is 13 residues. Germline V gene sequence: CDR1 LGHNT, CDR2 FRNRAP. Trimming left V 3 bases short and J 5 bases short, with 10 bases between. CDR3 bases: TGTGCTAGTGGTTTTCCAGGGAGTGAGACCCAGTACTTC. Its translation: CASGFPGSETQYF.

With respect to this clone: Other DNA sequences from this sample encode an identical CDR3 as well. The chain links TRBV20-1 to TRBJ2-7; no definite D call. V was shortened by 2 bases and J by 6 bases, with 5 bases between the two germline ends. Germline V gene sequence: CDR1 DFQATT, CDR2 SNEGSKA (reference sequence). The CDR3 is 10 amino acids. The CDR3 reads CSARRVEQYF. As DNA, the CDR3 is TGCAGTGCTAGAAGGGTCGAGCAGTACTTC.

The rearrangement uses TRBV19 and TRBJ1-1; no clear D. This CDR3 has 17 residues. Germline V gene data show CDR1 as LNHDA and CDR2 as SQIVND (reference sequence). V was clipped by 4 bases and J by 0 bases, with 18 bases between them. CDR3 in DNA: TGTGCCAGTAGTAAGAGGACGGGTTACGGATTGAACACTGAAGCTTTCTTT. As protein: CASSKRTGYGLNTEAFF.

The rearrangement joins TRBV28 to TRBJ2-2, with TRBD2 matching over 11 bases. V lost 7 bases to trimming and J lost 3 bases; unmatched junction nucleotides: 4. The CDR3 length is 15 residues. CDR1 and CDR2 (germline): MDHEN, SYDVKM. Written as DNA, the CDR3 is TGTGCCAGCAAAGGGACTAGCGGATACACCGGGGAGCTGTTTTTT. This encodes CASKGTSGYTGELFF.

Here the CDR3 reads CASSLRTSGSVDEQFF. CDR3 DNA sequence: TGCGCCAGCAGTCTTCGGACTAGCGGGAGTGTCGATGAGCAGTTCTTC. The chain uses TRBV23-1 and TRBJ2-1, with TRBD2 matching over 13 bases. TRBV23-1 is an ORF; its function is uncertain. The CDR3 runs to 16 residues. V shed 4 bases, J shed 8 bases, and the junction held 8 bases outside the gene matches.

The chain links TRBV10-3 to TRBJ2-7; TRBD2 aligns across 14 bases. The germline CDR1 and CDR2 sequences are ENHRY and SYGVKD. The CDR3 totals 17 residues. V shed 10 bases, J shed 0 bases, and the junction held 11 bases outside the gene matches. Written as DNA, the CDR3 is TGTGCCACTCGTGGACTAGCGGGAGGCCTTAGCTCCTACGAGCAGTACTTC. Amino acid sequence: CATRGLAGGLSSYEQYF.

V gene TRBV9 combines with J gene TRBJ2-1, with TRBD2 identical over 13 bases. Trimming took 3 bases from V and 7 from J; bases not matched to a gene: 4. In germline, CDR1 is SGDLS, CDR2 YYNGEE. The CDR3 sequence is 15 residues long. The CDR3 sequence: CASSAGTSGMNEQFF. For the CDR3, the DNA is TGTGCCAGCAGCGCCGGGACTAGCGGGATGAATGAGCAGTTCTTC.

This chain links TRBV18 with TRBJ2-1; 10 positions agree with TRBD1. The germline V gene has CDR1 KGHSH and CDR2 LQKENI. J gave up 7 bases and V 8 bases, and 8 bases lay outside the gene matches. CDR3 length equals 14 residues. This CDR3 reads CASLRQGAWNEQFF. CDR3 nucleotide sequence: TGTGCCAGCCTTAGACAGGGGGCCTGGAATGAGCAGTTCTTC.

The rearrangement links TRBV7-8 to TRBJ2-7, with D possibly TRBD2 on 5 matching bases. The CDR3 length is 14 residues. Per germline, CDR1 SGHVS and CDR2 FQNEAQ. The V gene lost 4 bases and the J gene lost 3 bases, with 13 bases spanning the gap. The CDR3 sequence: CASSSPFTSYEQYF. The CDR3 DNA reads TGTGCCAGCAGCTCCCCGTTCACTAGCTACGAGCAGTACTTC.

This chain joins TRBV6-1 and TRBJ1-4, with D tentatively TRBD1 (6 bases). The CDR3 spans 16 residues. Trimming took 2 bases from V and 3 from J, leaving 13 bases between them. Per germline, CDR1 MNHNS and CDR2 SASEGT. DNA of the CDR3: TGTGCCAGCAGTGAAAGCAGGACAGTACCTAATGAAAAACTGTTTTTT. As protein: CASSESRTVPNEKLFF.

To note about this clone: This sample includes further DNA sequences coding for the same CDR3. The chain carries TRBV5-4 and TRBJ2-3; no reliable D call. The CDR3 sequence is 14 residues long. V dropped 0 bases and J dropped 1 base, with 6 bases sitting between them. The germline gives CDR1 SGHNT, CDR2 YYREEE (reference sequence). CDR3 protein: CASSLASGTDTQYF. CDR3 DNA sequence: TGTGCCAGCAGCTTGGCCTCGGGCACAGATACGCAGTATTTT.

The gene calls are TRBV5-1 and TRBJ2-5; 9 nucleotides line up with TRBD2. V lost 0 bases to trimming and J lost 1 base; unmatched junction nucleotides: 7. This CDR3 region has 17 residues. Per the germline V gene, CDR1 is SGHRS and CDR2 is YFSETQ. CDR3 sequence reads: CASSLGVRGRVQETQYF. The DNA of the CDR3 is TGCGCCAGCAGCTTGGGGGTCCGCGGGAGGGTCCAAGAGACCCAGTACTTC.

The chain uses TRBV5-1 and TRBJ1-4; no clear D gene. Trimming took off 5 bases at V and 3 bases at J, with 8 bases between the two ends. The CDR3 totals 13 residues. Germline V CDR1 and CDR2: SGHRS, YFSETQ. The CDR3 here is CASRPDPNEKLFF. As DNA, the CDR3 is TGCGCCAGCAGGCCCGATCCTAATGAAAAACTGTTTTTT.